Following are 3 T cell receptor beta chains from one sample sequenced in a study of shared clonotypes between healthy human individuals. The assay was immunoSEQ multiplex PCR, and TCRdb's table has in-frame clones only and misses some. Here the sample spans about 480,000 clones, 60% to 80% being singletons. Sequencing was done on a sample of PBMCs. The receptors stem from a woman between 35 and 50 years old in good health. Some clones in this sample may be carry-over from other donors' samples.

This chain connects TRBV18 to TRBJ2-7; 9 bases line up with TRBD2. The CDR3 loop spans 14 amino acids. Germline trimming cut 2 bases from V and 5 bases from J; bases unmatched to any gene: 4. The germline V gene encodes CDR1 KGHSH and CDR2 LQKENI. The CDR3: CASSPAGLAHEQYF. In nucleotides, the CDR3 is TGTGCCAGCTCACCAGCGGGACTAGCCCACGAGCAGTACTTC.

This chain links TRBV18 with TRBJ2-1; TRBD2 might be the D (6 bases). V gave up 9 bases and J gave up 4 bases, with 7 bases separating them. Germline V gene data show CDR1 as KGHSH and CDR2 as LQKENI. The CDR3 extends over 11 amino acids. Written as DNA, the CDR3 is TGTGCCAGTAGCGGTTACAATGAGCAGTTCTTC. It codes for CASSGYNEQFF.

The chain carries TRBV2 and TRBJ2-7; 14 positions agree with TRBD2. The V and J ends lost 6 bases and 5 bases, in that order; junction bases with no gene match: 6. The germline CDR1 and CDR2 sequences are SNHLY and FYNNEI. The CDR3 has 15 amino acids. CDR3 nucleotides: TGTGCCAGCAGCAAGGGACTAGCGGGAGTAAACGAGCAGTACTTC. It is translated as CASSKGLAGVNEQYF.